This passage covers 23 T cell receptor beta chains from one sample sequenced in a study of T-cell memory formation after mild COVID-19. TCRdb redid the calling of the 5' RACE reads with MiXCR, one entry per CDR3 protein. Here the sample spans approximately 350,000 distinct CDR3 sequences, over 25% being singletons. The sequencing input was PBMCs or a T cell subset sorted from them (not recorded which). Every receptor here comes from an adult woman who had mild COVID-19 (a few samples of this study predate the infection). Cell type and time point are not known.

The V and J genes are TRBV29-1 and TRBJ2-7; TRBD1 is a possible D gene (5 bases). V was shortened by 5 bases and J by 4 bases, with 12 bases between the two germline ends. The germline CDR1 and CDR2 sequences are SQVTM and ANQGSEA. The CDR3 contains 12 residues. CDR3: CSVSAGNYEQYF. As DNA, the CDR3 is TGCAGCGTTTCAGCAGGGAATTACGAGCAGTACTTC.

The chain is built from TRBV20-1 and TRBJ2-7, with unresolved D. This CDR3 comprises 15 residues. The V gene's germline CDR1 is DFQATT and CDR2 SNEGSKA (reference sequence). Trimming stripped 0 bases from V and 3 bases from J, with 15 bases between. CDR3 nucleotides: TGCAGTGCTAGAGAGCTGCTAGGGCCGTTCTACGAGCAGTACTTC. As protein: CSARELLGPFYEQYF.

The V gene is TRBV20-1, the J gene TRBJ1-5; 7 bases map to TRBD1. CDR1 DFQATT and CDR2 SNEGSKA come from the germline V gene (reference sequence). CDR3 length: 14 residues. Trimming at V came to 5 bases and at J to 4 bases, leaving 8 bases not matched to a gene. This CDR3 is CSAYQGVRNQPQHF. The CDR3 DNA reads as TGCAGTGCTTATCAGGGGGTACGGAATCAGCCCCAGCATTTT.

The CDR3: CASSLVGQVQQYF. The CDR3 DNA is TGTGCCAGCAGCTTAGTGGGACAGGTGCAGCAGTACTTC. The rearrangement uses TRBV7-2 and TRBJ2-7; TRBD1 agrees at 8 bases. Germline CDR1 SGHTA, CDR2 FQGNSA. CDR3 size: 13 residues. After removal of 1 base from V and 8 bases from J, the junction contained 4 bases not matched to a gene.

J is TRBJ1-2 and V is TRBV7-9; maybe TRBD1 (6 bases). The V end lost 10 bases, the J end lost 0 bases, and 15 bases lay between the germline ends. The germline CDR1 and CDR2 sequences are SEHNR and FQNEAQ (reference sequence). The CDR3 sequence is 14 residues long. CDR3 amino acids: CAIKAGEANYGYTF. The DNA of the CDR3 is TGTGCCATAAAGGCAGGGGAGGCTAACTATGGCTACACCTTC. The complete variable domain, with remaining parts taken from reference TRBV7-9 and TRBJ1-2, reads DTGVSQNPRHKITKRGQNVTFRCDPISEHNRLYWYRQTLGQGPEFLTYFQNEAQLEKSRLLSDRFSAERPKGSFSTLEIQRTEQGDSAMYLCAIKAGEANYGYTFGSGTRLTVV.

In its sample, this clonotype was seen a few times. The chain couples TRBV11-1 to TRBJ1-6; D is perhaps TRBD1 (5 bases). Germline V gene data show CDR1 as SGHAT and CDR2 as FQDESV (reference sequence). V was trimmed by 1 base and J by 14 bases, leaving 18 bases between them. This CDR3 region has 15 residues. Here the CDR3 reads CASSLGGTPAYSLHF. As DNA, the CDR3 is TGTGCCAGCAGCTTAGGCGGGACTCCGGCATACTCCCTCCACTTT.

In this sample, this clonotype turned up a few times. V usage is TRBV9 and J usage is TRBJ1-3, with a weak D call TRBD1 (5 bases). The length of the CDR3 is 15 residues. Trimming left V 0 bases short and J 3 bases short, with 10 bases between. The germline CDR1 and CDR2 sequences are SGDLS and YYNGEE. The CDR3 loop is CASSVGGSLGNTIYF. CDR3 sequence (DNA): TGTGCCAGCAGCGTAGGGGGCAGCCTTGGAAACACCATATATTTT.

The chain combines TRBV7-9 with TRBJ1-1, with TRBD1 matching 10 bases. Per the germline V gene, CDR1 is SEHNR and CDR2 is FQNEAQ (reference sequence). The CDR3 is made up of 15 amino acids. The V gene end was trimmed by 6 bases and the J gene end by 8 bases; junction bases not matched to a gene: 12. The chain's CDR3 is CASRVTGTGAPEAFF. The CDR3 nucleotides are TGTGCCAGCAGGGTAACCGGGACAGGGGCCCCAGAAGCTTTCTTT.

The CDR3 bases are TGTGCCAGCCCAACAGGAACGGATGGCTACACCTTC. This translates into CASPTGTDGYTF. The chain is built from TRBV18 and TRBJ1-2; D may be TRBD1 (5 bases). Germline CDR1 KGHSH, CDR2 LQKENI. The CDR3 runs to 12 residues. V shed 8 bases and J shed 6 bases, with 13 bases lying between them. Using reference TRBV18 and TRBJ1-2 for the parts outside the CDR3, the full variable domain is NAGVMQNPRHLVRRRGQEARLRCSPMKGHSHVYWYRQLPEEGLKFMVYLQKENIIDESGMPKERFSAEFPKEGPSILRIQQVVRGDSAAYFCASPTGTDGYTFGSGTRLTVV.

The rearrangement links TRBV4-1 to TRBJ2-7, with a possible D match to TRBD1 (5 bases). Germline loops: CDR1 MGHRA, CDR2 YSYEKL. The length of the CDR3 is 14 residues. V shed 1 base and J shed 7 bases, with 14 bases lying between them. In DNA, the CDR3 is TGCGCCAGCAGCCAAGTATTAACAGGCTCTGAGCAGTACTTC. Its protein is CASSQVLTGSEQYF.

This clonotype showed up just a few times. V gene TRBV7-2 combines with J gene TRBJ2-3, with D tentatively TRBD2 (6 bases). The V gene's germline CDR1 is SGHTA and CDR2 FQGNSA. CDR3 size: 17 residues. V was clipped by 5 bases and J by 0 bases, with 18 bases between them. CDR3 sequence (DNA): TGTGCCAGCAGCCAACAACGACTAGTTTTAAGCACAGATACGCAGTATTTT. Amino acids: CASSQQRLVLSTDTQYF.

This chain connects TRBV6-2 or TRBV6-3 to TRBJ1-2; 8 bases line up with TRBD1. From germline, CDR1 is MNHEY and CDR2 SVGEGT. CDR3 length: 14 amino acids. V lost 6 bases, J lost 6 bases, and 9 bases stayed unmatched. CDR3 residues: CASSRGQGGDGYTF. The CDR3 coding sequence is TGTGCCAGCAGCCGCGGACAGGGAGGGGATGGCTACACCTTC.

The J gene is TRBJ2-7, the V gene TRBV6-5; the match to TRBD1 covers 7 bases. CDR3 length equals 14 residues. Trimming took 6 bases from V and 3 from J; bases not matched to a gene: 8. Germline V gives CDR1 MNHEY, CDR2 SVGAGI. The CDR3 here is CASRAPGQSYEQYF. The CDR3 DNA sequence: TGTGCCAGCAGGGCCCCGGGACAGAGCTACGAGCAGTACTTC.

The chain has TRBV4-2 and TRBJ2-3, with D uncertain. V lost 4 bases, J lost 5 bases, and 7 bases lay in between. Germline lookup yields CDR1 LGHNA and CDR2 YNFKEQ. The CDR3 contains 12 residues. The CDR3 protein is CASSLGKDTQYF. The CDR3 nucleotides are TGTGCCAGCAGCCTGGGGAAAGATACGCAGTATTTT.

The chain links TRBV27 to TRBJ1-5, with D maybe TRBD1 (6 bases). Germline CDR1 and CDR2: MNHEY and SMNVEV (reference sequence). The CDR3 covers 13 residues. Between the trimmed V and J ends, which lost 4 bases and 5 bases, there was a span of 9 bases. The CDR3 loop is CASSSTGYQPQHF. In DNA form, the CDR3 reads TGTGCCAGCAGTTCGACAGGTTATCAGCCCCAGCATTTT.

This clonotype was seen at least ten times. The gene calls are TRBV12-3 or TRBV12-4 and TRBJ2-3; TRBD2 matches 7 bases. The length of the CDR3 is 14 residues. V was pared by 5 bases and J by 2 bases, with 4 bases of the junction left unmatched. The CDR3 DNA follows: TGTGCCAGCAGTAGTGAGCGGGACACAGATACGCAGTATTTT. Residues: CASSSERDTDTQYF.

This clonotype was counted once. The rearrangement uses TRBV5-1 and TRBJ1-1; D is unresolved. V was trimmed by 0 bases and J by 0 bases, leaving 9 bases between them. The CDR3 is 15 amino acids. From germline, CDR1 is SGHRS and CDR2 YFSETQ. Here the CDR3 reads CASSLADLLNTEAFF. The DNA for the CDR3 is TGCGCCAGCAGCTTGGCCGATTTGTTGAACACTGAAGCTTTCTTT.

This clonotype was recorded a few times. This chain joins TRBV12-3 or TRBV12-4 and TRBJ1-4; TRBD1 aligns across 9 bases. CDR3 length equals 14 residues. V dropped 4 bases and J dropped 8; count of bases not matched to a gene: 5. The CDR3 bases are TGTGCCAGCAGTTGGGGACAGGGAAACGAAAAACTGTTTTTT. As protein: CASSWGQGNEKLFF.

This chain uses TRBV6-5 with TRBJ2-5, with 8 positions matching TRBD2. J lost 4 bases, V lost 2 bases, and 9 bases had no gene match. CDR1 is MNHEY, CDR2 SVGAGI, per germline. The CDR3 is 16 amino acids. The CDR3 bases are TGTGCCAGCAGTTACCACCGTGGGAGCGGGAGAGAGACCCAGTACTTC. Its protein product is CASSYHRGSGRETQYF.

This clonotype was counted between two and nine times. The J gene is TRBJ2-3, the V gene TRBV20-1; unclear D gene. The CDR3 contains 12 residues. Trimming removed 1 base at V and 5 bases at J, with 7 bases between. CDR1 is DFQATT and CDR2 is SNEGSKA in the germline V gene (reference sequence). The CDR3 region is CSARVGGDTQYF. CDR3 DNA sequence: TGCAGTGCTAGAGTGGGCGGAGATACGCAGTATTTT.

The chain uses TRBV5-1 and TRBJ2-5, with 10 positions matching TRBD2. CDR1 SGHRS and CDR2 YFSETQ come from the germline V gene. V lost 4 bases, J lost 0 bases, and 6 bases stayed unmatched. The CDR3 loop spans 16 amino acids. This CDR3 reads CASSRSGGVYQETQYF. CDR3 coding DNA: TGCGCCAGCAGCAGGAGCGGGGGGGTGTACCAAGAGACCCAGTACTTC.

This clonotype has only a few counts. This chain links TRBV7-2 with TRBJ2-5, with 8 bases matching TRBD1. The CDR3 has 17 residues. The V segment lost 0 bases and the J segment 2 bases; nucleotides outside the gene matches: 8. Per the germline V gene, CDR1 is SGHTA and CDR2 is FQGNSA. CDR3 nucleotides: TGTGCCAGCAGCTTAGCGCTAAGGACAGGGAATCAAGAGACCCAGTACTTC. Encoded protein: CASSLALRTGNQETQYF.

V usage is TRBV6-1 and J usage is TRBJ1-2; the D is unclear. The CDR3 loop spans 12 amino acids. Between the trimmed V and J ends, which lost 7 bases and 2 bases, there was a span of 8 bases. CDR1 is MNHNS, CDR2 SASEGT, per germline. Here the CDR3 DNA reads TGTGCCAGCACCACAAGGAACTATGGCTACACCTTC. This codes for CASTTRNYGYTF.